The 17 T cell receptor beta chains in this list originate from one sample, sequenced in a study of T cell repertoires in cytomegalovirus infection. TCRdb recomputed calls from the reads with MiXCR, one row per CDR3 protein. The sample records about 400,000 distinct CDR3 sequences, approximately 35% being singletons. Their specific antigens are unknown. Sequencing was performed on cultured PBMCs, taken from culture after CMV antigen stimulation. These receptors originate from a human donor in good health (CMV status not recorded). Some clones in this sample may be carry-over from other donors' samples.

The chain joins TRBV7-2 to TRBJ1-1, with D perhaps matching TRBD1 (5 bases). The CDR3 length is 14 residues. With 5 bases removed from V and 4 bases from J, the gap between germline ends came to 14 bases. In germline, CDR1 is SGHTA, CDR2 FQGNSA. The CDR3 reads CASSRRDASTEAFF. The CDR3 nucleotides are TGTGCCAGCAGCCGGAGGGACGCAAGCACTGAAGCTTTCTTT.

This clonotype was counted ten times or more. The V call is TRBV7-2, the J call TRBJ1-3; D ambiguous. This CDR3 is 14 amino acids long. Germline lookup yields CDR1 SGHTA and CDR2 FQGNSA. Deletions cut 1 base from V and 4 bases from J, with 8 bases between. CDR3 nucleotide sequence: TGTGCCAGCAGCTTAGGCATTACAGGAAACACCATATATTTT. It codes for CASSLGITGNTIYF. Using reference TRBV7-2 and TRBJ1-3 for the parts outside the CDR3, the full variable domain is GAGVSQSPSNKVTEKGKDVELRCDPISGHTALYWYRQSLGQGLEFLIYFQGNSAPDKSGLPSDRFSAERTGGSVSTLTIQRTQQEDSAVYLCASSLGITGNTIYFGEGSWLTVV.

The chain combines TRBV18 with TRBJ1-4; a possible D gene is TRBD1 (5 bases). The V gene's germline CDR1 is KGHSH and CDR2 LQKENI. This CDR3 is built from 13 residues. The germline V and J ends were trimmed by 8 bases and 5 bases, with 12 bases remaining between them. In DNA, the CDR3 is TGTGCCAGCCACAGGTCCCAGAATGAAAAACTGTTTTTT. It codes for CASHRSQNEKLFF.

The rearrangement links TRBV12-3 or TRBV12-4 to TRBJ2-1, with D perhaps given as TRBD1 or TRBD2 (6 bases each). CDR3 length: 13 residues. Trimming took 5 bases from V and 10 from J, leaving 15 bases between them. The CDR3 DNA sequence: TGTGCCAGCAGTCCCCGAGGGGGGAGCGAGCAGTTCTTC. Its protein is CASSPRGGSEQFF.

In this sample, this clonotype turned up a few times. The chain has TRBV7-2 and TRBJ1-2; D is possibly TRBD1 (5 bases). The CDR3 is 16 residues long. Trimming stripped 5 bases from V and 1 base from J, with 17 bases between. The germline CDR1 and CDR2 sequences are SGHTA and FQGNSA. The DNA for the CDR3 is TGTGCCAGCAGCCCTGACCCGGGGCCCGATAACTATGGCTACACCTTC. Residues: CASSPDPGPDNYGYTF.

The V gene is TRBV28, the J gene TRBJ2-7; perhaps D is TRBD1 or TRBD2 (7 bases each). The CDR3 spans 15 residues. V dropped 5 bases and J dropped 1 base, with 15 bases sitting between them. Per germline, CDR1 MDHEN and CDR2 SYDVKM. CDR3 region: CASSPPGGGSYEQYF. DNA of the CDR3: TGTGCCAGCAGTCCTCCAGGGGGGGGATCCTACGAGCAGTACTTC.

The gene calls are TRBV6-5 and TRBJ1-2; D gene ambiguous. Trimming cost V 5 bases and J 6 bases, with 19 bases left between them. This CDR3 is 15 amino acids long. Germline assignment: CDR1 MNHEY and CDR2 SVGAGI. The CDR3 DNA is TGTGCCAGCAGTCCCCTCGCGGGTCGGGTACATGGCTACACCTTC. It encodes CASSPLAGRVHGYTF.

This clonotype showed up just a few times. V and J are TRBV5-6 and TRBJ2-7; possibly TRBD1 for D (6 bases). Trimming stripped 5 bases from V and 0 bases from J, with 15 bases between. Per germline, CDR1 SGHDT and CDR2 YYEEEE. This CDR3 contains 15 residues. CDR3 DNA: TGTGCCAGCAGGGTACAGGGTGGGAGCTCCTACGAGCAGTACGTC. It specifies CASRVQGGSSYEQYV.

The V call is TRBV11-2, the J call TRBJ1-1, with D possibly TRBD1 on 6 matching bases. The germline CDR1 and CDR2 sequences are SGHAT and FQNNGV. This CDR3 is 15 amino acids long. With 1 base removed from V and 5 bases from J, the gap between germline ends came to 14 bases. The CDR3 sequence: CASSLVWGAGTEAFF. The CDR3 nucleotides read TGTGCCAGCAGCTTAGTTTGGGGGGCAGGTACTGAAGCTTTCTTT.

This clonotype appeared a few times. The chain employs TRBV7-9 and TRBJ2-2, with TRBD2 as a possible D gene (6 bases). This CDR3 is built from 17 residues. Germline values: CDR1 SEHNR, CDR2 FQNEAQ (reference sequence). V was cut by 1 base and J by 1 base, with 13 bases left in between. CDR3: CASSLGSGTLNTGELFF. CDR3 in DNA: TGTGCCAGCAGCTTAGGTTCCGGGACTCTGAACACCGGGGAGCTGTTTTTT.

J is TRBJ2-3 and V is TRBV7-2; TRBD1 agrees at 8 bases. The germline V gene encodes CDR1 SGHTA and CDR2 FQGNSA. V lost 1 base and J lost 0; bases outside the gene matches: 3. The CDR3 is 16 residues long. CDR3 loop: CASSLGTGHSTDTQYF. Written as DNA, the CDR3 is TGTGCCAGCAGCTTAGGGACAGGGCATAGCACAGATACGCAGTATTTT.

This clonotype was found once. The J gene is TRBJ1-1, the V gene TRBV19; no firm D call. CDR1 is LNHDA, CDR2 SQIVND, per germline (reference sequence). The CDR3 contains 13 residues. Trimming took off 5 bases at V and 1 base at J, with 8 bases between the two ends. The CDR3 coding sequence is TGTGCCAGTAGTCAGGCGAAGAACACTGAAGCTTTCTTT. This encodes CASSQAKNTEAFF.

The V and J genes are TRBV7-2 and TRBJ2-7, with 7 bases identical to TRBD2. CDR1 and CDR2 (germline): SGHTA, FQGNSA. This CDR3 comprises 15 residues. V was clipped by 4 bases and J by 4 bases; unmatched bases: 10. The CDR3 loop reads CASSYIFRGGYEQYF. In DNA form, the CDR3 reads TGTGCCAGCAGCTACATATTTCGGGGAGGGTACGAGCAGTACTTC.

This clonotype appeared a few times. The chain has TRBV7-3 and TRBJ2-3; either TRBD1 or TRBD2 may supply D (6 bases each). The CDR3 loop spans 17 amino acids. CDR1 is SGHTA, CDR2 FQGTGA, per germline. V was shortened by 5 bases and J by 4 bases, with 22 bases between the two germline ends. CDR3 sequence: CASSPSGVGGRSDTQYF. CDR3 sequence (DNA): TGTGCCAGCAGCCCCAGCGGAGTAGGGGGGCGATCAGATACGCAGTATTTT.

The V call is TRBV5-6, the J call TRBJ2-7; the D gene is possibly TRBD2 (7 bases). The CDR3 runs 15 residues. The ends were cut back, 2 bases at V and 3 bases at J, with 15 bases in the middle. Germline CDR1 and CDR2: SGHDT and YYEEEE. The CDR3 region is CASSFDKGGDYEQYV. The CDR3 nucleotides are TGTGCCAGCAGCTTTGATAAGGGGGGGGACTACGAGCAGTACGTC.

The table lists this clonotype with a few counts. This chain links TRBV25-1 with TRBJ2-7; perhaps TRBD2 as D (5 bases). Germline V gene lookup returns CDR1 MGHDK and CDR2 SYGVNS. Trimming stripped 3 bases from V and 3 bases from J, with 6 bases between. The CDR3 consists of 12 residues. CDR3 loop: CASSEGDYEQYV. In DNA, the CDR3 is TGTGCCAGCAGTGAGGGAGACTACGAGCAGTACGTC.

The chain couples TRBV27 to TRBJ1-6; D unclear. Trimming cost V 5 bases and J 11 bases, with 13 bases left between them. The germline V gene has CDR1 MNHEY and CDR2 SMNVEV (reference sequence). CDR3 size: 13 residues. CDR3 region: CASSQYRGTPLHF. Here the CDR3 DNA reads TGTGCCAGCAGTCAATACCGGGGAACACCCCTCCACTTT.